The source of this TCR beta chain is a study of OX40 agonist ivuxolimab in advanced cancers. The V gene lost 0 bases and the J gene lost 10 bases, with 7 bases spanning the gap. Germline values: CDR1 SGHDN, CDR2 FVKESK. This CDR3 region has 12 residues. Sequencing was performed with immunoSEQ multiplex PCR; in TCRdb, only in-frame clones are kept and a portion is missing. The repertoire holds tens of thousands of clones, with about 88% as singletons. The sequence was collected from an adult with an advanced solid tumor such as melanoma, head and neck, liver or kidney cancer. Sequencing was performed on CD4+ or CD8+ T cells sorted from blood, taken in a trial of the OX40 agonist ivuxolimab. The V gene is TRBV14, the J gene TRBJ2-1; D gene uncertain. For the CDR3, the DNA is TGTGCCAGCAGCCAAGAAAAAGGGGAGCAGTTCTTC. It yields the protein CASSQEKGEQFF.